This TCR beta chain was found in a study of vaccination and CD4 T cells after COVID-19. Sequencing of the DNA from cultured CD4+ T cells was carried out with the Oncomine TCR Beta short-read assay. TCRdb re-analysed the PCR reads in MiXCR, keeping a single row per CDR3 protein. The data hold some 15,000 distinct CDR3 sequences, with about 40% observed a single time. Treatment described: 10-day PBMC culture with coronavirus spike peptide pools or control peptides (ViraFEST assay). This clonotype was recorded a few times. Its antigen is unidentified. The source of this sequence is a human donor who received a COVID-19 vaccine. The input for sequencing was CD4+ T cells from blood, cultured in vitro, taken before SARS-CoV-2 vaccination.

The CDR3 loop is CASSLLAGNSYNEQFF. The CDR3 nucleotides are TGTGCCAGCAGCCTACTAGCGGGGAATAGTTACAATGAGCAGTTCTTC. The chain links TRBV7-2 to TRBJ2-1; 10 bases are a match to TRBD2. J gave up 4 bases and V 5 bases, and 8 bases lay outside the gene matches. This CDR3 has 16 residues. Germline V gene lookup returns CDR1 SGHTA and CDR2 FQGNSA.